Listed below are T cell receptor beta chains from one sample, sequenced in a study of blood T cells in healthy people across ages. From the 5' RACE reads, TCRdb called clonotypes with MiXCR, one entry per CDR3 protein. The data contain about 730,000 distinct CDR3 sequences, roughly 41% of them singletons. Input material: blood. These receptors all come from a woman between 55 and 75 years old in good health. CDR3s include the opening cysteine and the closing phenylalanine or tryptophan. Fields, in order: clone size, J gene, D gene, V gene, CDR3 DNA, CDR3 protein. The D gene is left open where the match is weak. Only some rows state a clone size, as once, few, many or a class for expanded clones.

abundance: once; j_gene: TRBJ1-5; d_gene: NA; v_gene: TRBV28; CDR3nt: TGTGCCAGCAACCCGACCAATCAGCCCCAGCATTTT; CDR3aa: CASNPTNQPQHF
abundance: NA; j_gene: TRBJ1-4; d_gene: TRBD1; v_gene: TRBV7-2; CDR3nt: TGTGCCAGCAGCTTAGCCACAGGGGGCCTAAATGAAAAACTGTTTTTT; CDR3aa: CASSLATGGLNEKLFF
abundance: NA; j_gene: TRBJ2-7; d_gene: NA; v_gene: TRBV6-2/TRBV6-3; CDR3nt: TGTGCCAGCAGTGAGGAGCCCTACGAGCAGTACTTC; CDR3aa: CASSEEPYEQYF
abundance: NA; j_gene: TRBJ1-6; d_gene: NA; v_gene: TRBV6-5; CDR3nt: TGTGCCAGCAGTCGGACGAATTCACCCCTCCACTTT; CDR3aa: CASSRTNSPLHF
abundance: NA; j_gene: TRBJ1-5; d_gene: NA; v_gene: TRBV4-2; CDR3nt: TGTGCCAGCAGCCAAGATTTTAGCGCGCAGCCCCAGCATTTT; CDR3aa: CASSQDFSAQPQHF
abundance: NA; j_gene: TRBJ1-2; d_gene: TRBD1; v_gene: TRBV27; CDR3nt: TGTGCCAGCAGTTTAGCAGGGGGCGTCTATGGCTACACCTTC; CDR3aa: CASSLAGGVYGYTF
abundance: NA; j_gene: TRBJ2-7; d_gene: NA; v_gene: TRBV7-2; CDR3nt: TGTGCCAGCAGCTTAGATATCAGCGAGCAGTACTTC; CDR3aa: CASSLDISEQYF
abundance: NA; j_gene: TRBJ2-5; d_gene: TRBD1; v_gene: TRBV5-1; CDR3nt: TGCGCCAGCAGCGGGGGACAGGGTTCTTATGAGACCCAGTACTTC; CDR3aa: CASSGGQGSYETQYF
abundance: NA; j_gene: TRBJ2-4; d_gene: TRBD1; v_gene: TRBV7-9; CDR3nt: TGTGCCAGCAGCTGGACAGGGGTGGAGGACATTCAGTACTTC; CDR3aa: CASSWTGVEDIQYF
abundance: few; j_gene: TRBJ1-2; d_gene: TRBD1; v_gene: TRBV7-9; CDR3nt: TGTGCCAGCAGCTTAGGGACAGGGACTCTTGGCTACACCTTC; CDR3aa: CASSLGTGTLGYTF